The next 5 T cell receptor beta chains were all read from a single sample in a study of CD8 T cells in ankylosing spondylitis. MiXCR, run by TCRdb on the 5' RACE reads, gives a single entry per CDR3 protein. The data contain around 150,000 distinct CDR3 sequences, about 7% of them seen just once; the ten biggest clones take up around 12%. Material for sequencing was blood, either unsorted or a sorted T cell fraction (not recorded which). Receptors were obtained from a female donor with ankylosing spondylitis or in good health (not recorded which).

This clonotype has a count of ten or more. The gene calls are TRBV20-1 and TRBJ1-5; D possibly corresponds to TRBD1 (5 bases). This CDR3 region has 14 residues. Germline CDR1 is DFQATT and CDR2 is SNEGSKA (reference sequence). The V end was cut by 0 bases, the J end by 3 bases, with 9 bases between. CDR3 sequence reads: CSAREGHLNQPQHF. The CDR3 DNA sequence: TGCAGTGCTAGAGAGGGGCATCTCAATCAGCCCCAGCATTTT.

The table lists this clonotype with many counts. This sequence joins TRBV5-1 and TRBJ2-3, with D possibly TRBD1 on 6 matching bases. Germline loops: CDR1 SGHRS, CDR2 YFSETQ. CDR3 length: 16 amino acids. The V gene lost 1 base and the J gene lost 4 bases, with 16 bases spanning the gap. In DNA form, the CDR3 reads TGCGCCAGCAGCTTGTCAGGGGTCTTACAGCCAGATACGCAGTATTTT. It is translated as CASSLSGVLQPDTQYF. Together with reference TRBV5-1 and TRBJ2-3, the CDR3 gives the full variable domain: KAGVTQTPRYLIKTRGQQVTLSCSPISGHRSVSWYQQTPGQGLQFLFEYFSETQRNKGNFPGRFSGRQFSNSRSEMNVSTLELGDSALYLCASSLSGVLQPDTQYFGPGTRLTVL.

This clonotype was seen at least ten times. The chain has TRBV5-1 and TRBJ1-1; 11 bases are a match to TRBD1. With V trimmed by 4 bases and J by 4 bases, 3 bases remained unmatched. This CDR3 spans 14 amino acids. Germline V lookup: CDR1 SGHRS, CDR2 YFSETQ. This CDR3 reads CASSAGTGGTEAFF. CDR3 nucleotides: TGCGCCAGCAGCGCTGGGACAGGGGGCACTGAAGCTTTCTTT.

This clonotype showed up many times. The V call is TRBV6-1, the J call TRBJ1-6; no firm D call. The CDR3 is 14 residues long. V gave up 1 base and J gave up 10 bases, with 11 bases separating them. Germline CDR1 MNHNS, CDR2 SASEGT. The CDR3 region is CASSEERVESPLHF. DNA of the CDR3: TGTGCCAGCAGTGAAGAGAGGGTGGAGTCACCCCTCCACTTT.

This clonotype was recorded at least ten times. The chain has TRBV5-1 and TRBJ2-5; D may be TRBD2 (5 bases). The CDR3 extends over 15 amino acids. The germline V and J ends were trimmed by 0 bases and 5 bases, with 14 bases remaining between them. Germline CDR1 and CDR2: SGHRS and YFSETQ. The CDR3 DNA reads TGCGCCAGCAGCTTGGATGGACTTTCGTGGGAGACCCAGTACTTC. Protein: CASSLDGLSWETQYF. Full variable domain (missing parts from reference TRBV5-1 and TRBJ2-5): KAGVTQTPRYLIKTRGQQVTLSCSPISGHRSVSWYQQTPGQGLQFLFEYFSETQRNKGNFPGRFSGRQFSNSRSEMNVSTLELGDSALYLCASSLDGLSWETQYFGPGTRLLVL.